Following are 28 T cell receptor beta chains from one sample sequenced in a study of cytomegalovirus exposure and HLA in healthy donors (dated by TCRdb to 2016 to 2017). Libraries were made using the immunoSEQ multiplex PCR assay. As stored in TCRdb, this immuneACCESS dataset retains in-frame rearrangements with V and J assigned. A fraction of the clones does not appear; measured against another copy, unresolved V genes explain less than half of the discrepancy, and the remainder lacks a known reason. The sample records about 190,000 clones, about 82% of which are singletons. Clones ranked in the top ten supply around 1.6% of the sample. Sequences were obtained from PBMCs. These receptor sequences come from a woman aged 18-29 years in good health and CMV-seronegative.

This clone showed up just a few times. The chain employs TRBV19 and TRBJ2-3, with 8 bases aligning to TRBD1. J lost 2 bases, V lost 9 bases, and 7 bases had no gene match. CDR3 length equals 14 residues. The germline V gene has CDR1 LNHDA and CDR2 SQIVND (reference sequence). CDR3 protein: CASRQGLNTDTQYF. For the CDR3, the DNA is TGTGCCAGCCGACAGGGGCTCAACACAGATACGCAGTATTTT. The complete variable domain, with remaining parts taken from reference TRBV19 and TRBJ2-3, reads DGGITQSPKYLFRKEGQNVTLSCEQNLNHDAMYWYRQDPGQGLRLIYYSQIVNDFQKGDIAEGYSVSREKKESFPLTVTSAQKNPTAFYLCASRQGLNTDTQYFGPGTRLTVL.

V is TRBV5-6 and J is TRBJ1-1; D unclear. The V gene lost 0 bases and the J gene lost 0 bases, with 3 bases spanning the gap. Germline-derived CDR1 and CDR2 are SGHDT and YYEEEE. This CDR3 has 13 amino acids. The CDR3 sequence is CASSLALNTEAFF. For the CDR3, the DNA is TGTGCCAGCAGCTTGGCATTGAACACTGAAGCTTTCTTT.

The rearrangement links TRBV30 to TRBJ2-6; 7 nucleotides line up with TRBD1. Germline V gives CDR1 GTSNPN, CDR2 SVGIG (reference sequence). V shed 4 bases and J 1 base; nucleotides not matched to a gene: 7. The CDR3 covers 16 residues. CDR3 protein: CAWTGQYLSGANVLTF. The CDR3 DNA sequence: TGTGCCTGGACGGGACAGTACTTATCTGGGGCCAACGTCCTGACTTTC.

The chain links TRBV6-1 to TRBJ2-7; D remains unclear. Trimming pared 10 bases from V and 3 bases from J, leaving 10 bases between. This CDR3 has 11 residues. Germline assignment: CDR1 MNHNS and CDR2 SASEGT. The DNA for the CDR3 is TGTGCCATAACAGTCAACTACGAGCAGTACTTC. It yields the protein CAITVNYEQYF.

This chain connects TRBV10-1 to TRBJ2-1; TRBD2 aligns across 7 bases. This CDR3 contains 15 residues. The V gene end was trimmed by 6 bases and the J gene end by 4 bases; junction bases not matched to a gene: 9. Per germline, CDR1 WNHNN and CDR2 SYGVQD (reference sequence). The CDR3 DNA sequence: TGCGCCAGCAGCCGGAGCGGGGTTCTTTACAATGAGCAGTTCTTC. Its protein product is CASSRSGVLYNEQFF.

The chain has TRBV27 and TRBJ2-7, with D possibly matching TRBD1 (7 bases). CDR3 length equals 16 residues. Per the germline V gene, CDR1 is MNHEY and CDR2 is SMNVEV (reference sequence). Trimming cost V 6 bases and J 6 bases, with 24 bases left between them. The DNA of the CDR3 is TGTGCCAGCAGCTTCCTTGGTTGGCAGGGGGGAGGCGAGCAGTACTTC. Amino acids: CASSFLGWQGGGEQYF.

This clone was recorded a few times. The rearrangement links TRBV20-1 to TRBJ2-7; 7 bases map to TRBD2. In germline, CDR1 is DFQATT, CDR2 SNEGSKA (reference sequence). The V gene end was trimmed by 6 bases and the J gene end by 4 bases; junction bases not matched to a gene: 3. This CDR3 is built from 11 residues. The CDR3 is CSAREEYEQYF. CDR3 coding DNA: TGCAGTGCCCGGGAGGAATACGAGCAGTACTTC.

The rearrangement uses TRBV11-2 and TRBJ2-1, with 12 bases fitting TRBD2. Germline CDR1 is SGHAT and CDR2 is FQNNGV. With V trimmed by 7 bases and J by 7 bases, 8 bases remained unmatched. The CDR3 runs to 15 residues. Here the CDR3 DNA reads TGTGCCAGCAACAAACTAGCGGGAGGAGGGAATGAGCAGTTCTTC. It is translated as CASNKLAGGGNEQFF. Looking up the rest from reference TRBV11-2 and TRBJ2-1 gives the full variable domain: EAGVAQSPRYKIIEKRQSVAFWCNPISGHATLYWYQQILGQGPKLLIQFQNNGVVDDSQLPKDRFSAERLKGVDSTLKIQPAKLEDSAVYLCASNKLAGGGNEQFFGPGTRLTVL.

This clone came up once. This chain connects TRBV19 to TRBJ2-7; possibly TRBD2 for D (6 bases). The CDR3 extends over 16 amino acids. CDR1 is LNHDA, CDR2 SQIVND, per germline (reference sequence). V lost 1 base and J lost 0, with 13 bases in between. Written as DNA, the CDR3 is TGTGCCAGTAGTATAGTGGGGACTTCCCGCTCCTACGAGCAGTACTTC. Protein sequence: CASSIVGTSRSYEQYF. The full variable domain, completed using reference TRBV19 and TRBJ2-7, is DGGITQSPKYLFRKEGQNVTLSCEQNLNHDAMYWYRQDPGQGLRLIYYSQIVNDFQKGDIAEGYSVSREKKESFPLTVTSAQKNPTAFYLCASSIVGTSRSYEQYFGPGTRLTVT.

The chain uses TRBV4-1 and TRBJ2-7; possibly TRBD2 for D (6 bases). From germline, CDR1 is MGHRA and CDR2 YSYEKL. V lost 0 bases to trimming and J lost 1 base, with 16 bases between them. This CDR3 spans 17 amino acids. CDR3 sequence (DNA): TGCGCCAGCAGCCAAGAAGGGCTAGCGCCCATATCCTACGAGCAGTACTTC. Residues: CASSQEGLAPISYEQYF.

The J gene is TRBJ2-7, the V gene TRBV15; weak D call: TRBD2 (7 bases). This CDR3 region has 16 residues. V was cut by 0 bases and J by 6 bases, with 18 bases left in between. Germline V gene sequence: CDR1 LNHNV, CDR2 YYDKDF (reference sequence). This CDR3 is CATSRDRRVGGGEQYF. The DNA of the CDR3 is TGTGCCACCAGCAGAGATCGTCGAGTAGGGGGGGGCGAGCAGTACTTC.

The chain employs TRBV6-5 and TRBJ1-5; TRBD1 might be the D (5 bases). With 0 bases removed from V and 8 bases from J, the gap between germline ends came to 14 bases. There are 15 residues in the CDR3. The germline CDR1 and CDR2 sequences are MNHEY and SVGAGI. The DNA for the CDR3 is TGTGCCAGCAGTTACTCGATGGGGGGGGGAGAGCCCCAGCATTTT. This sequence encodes CASSYSMGGGEPQHF.

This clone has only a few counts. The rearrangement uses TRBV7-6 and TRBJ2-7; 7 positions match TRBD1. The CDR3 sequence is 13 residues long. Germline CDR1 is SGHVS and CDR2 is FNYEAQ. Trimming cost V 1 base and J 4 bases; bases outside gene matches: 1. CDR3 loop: CASSLGGQYEQYF. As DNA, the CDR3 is TGTGCCAGCAGCTTAGGGGGACAGTACGAGCAGTACTTC.

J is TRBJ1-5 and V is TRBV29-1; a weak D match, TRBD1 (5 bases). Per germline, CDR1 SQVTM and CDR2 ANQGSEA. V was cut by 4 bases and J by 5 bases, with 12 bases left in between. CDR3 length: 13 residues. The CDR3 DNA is TGCAGCGTTGGAAGGGGCAGGGATCAGCCCCAGCATTTT. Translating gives CSVGRGRDQPQHF.

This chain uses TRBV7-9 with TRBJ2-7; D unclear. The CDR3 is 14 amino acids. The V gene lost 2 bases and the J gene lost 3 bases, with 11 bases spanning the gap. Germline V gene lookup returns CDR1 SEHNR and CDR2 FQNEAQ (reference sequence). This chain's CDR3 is CASSLNLQVYEQYF. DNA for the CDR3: TGTGCCAGCAGCTTAAATTTGCAGGTCTACGAGCAGTACTTC.

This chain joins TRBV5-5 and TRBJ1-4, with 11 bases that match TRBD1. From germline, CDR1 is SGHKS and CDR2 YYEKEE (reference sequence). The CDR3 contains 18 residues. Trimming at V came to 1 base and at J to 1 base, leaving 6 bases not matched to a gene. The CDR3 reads CASSLIPDRGRTNEKLFF. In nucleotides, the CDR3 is TGTGCCAGCAGCTTGATTCCGGACAGGGGGCGAACTAATGAAAAACTGTTTTTT. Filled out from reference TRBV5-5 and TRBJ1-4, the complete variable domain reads DAGVTQSPTHLIKTRGQQVTLRCSPISGHKSVSWYQQVLGQGPQFIFQYYEKEERGRGNFPDRFSARQFPNYSSELNVNALLLGDSALYLCASSLIPDRGRTNEKLFFGSGTQLSVL.

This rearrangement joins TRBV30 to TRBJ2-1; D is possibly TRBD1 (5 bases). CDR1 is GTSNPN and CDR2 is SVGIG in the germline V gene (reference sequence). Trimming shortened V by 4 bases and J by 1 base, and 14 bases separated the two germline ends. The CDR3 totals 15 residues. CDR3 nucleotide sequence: TGTGCCTGGATCCTCCAGGGTATGTCCTACAATGAGCAGTTCTTC. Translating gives CAWILQGMSYNEQFF.

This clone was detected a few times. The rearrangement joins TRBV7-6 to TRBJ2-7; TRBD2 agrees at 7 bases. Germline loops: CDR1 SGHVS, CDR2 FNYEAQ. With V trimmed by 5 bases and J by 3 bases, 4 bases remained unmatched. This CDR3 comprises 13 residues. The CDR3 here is CASSDTGGYEQYF. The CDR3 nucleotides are TGTGCCAGCAGCGACACGGGGGGCTACGAGCAGTACTTC. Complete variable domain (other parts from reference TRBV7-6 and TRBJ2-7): GAGVSQSPRYKVTKRGQDVALRCDPISGHVSLYWYRQALGQGPEFLTYFNYEAQQDKSGLPNDRFSAERPEGSISTLTIQRTEQRDSAMYRCASSDTGGYEQYFGPGTRLTVT.

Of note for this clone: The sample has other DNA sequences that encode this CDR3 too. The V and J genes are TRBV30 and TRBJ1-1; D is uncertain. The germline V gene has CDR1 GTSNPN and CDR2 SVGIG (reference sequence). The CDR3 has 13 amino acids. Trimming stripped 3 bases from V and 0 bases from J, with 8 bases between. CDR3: CAWSRTLNTEAFF. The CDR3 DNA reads TGTGCCTGGAGCAGGACTCTGAACACTGAAGCTTTCTTT. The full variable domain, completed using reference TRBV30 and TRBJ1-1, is SQTIHQWPATLVQPVGSPLSLECTVEGTSNPNLYWYRQAAGRGLQLLFYSVGIGQISSEVPQNLSASRPQDRQFILSSKKLLLSDSGFYLCAWSRTLNTEAFFGQGTRLTVV.

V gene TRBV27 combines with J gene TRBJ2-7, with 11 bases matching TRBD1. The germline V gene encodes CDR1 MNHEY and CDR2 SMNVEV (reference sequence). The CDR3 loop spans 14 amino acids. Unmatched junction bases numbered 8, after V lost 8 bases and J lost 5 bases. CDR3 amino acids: CASRRTGGLHEQYF. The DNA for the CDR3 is TGTGCCAGCCGTCGGACAGGGGGCTTGCACGAGCAGTACTTC.

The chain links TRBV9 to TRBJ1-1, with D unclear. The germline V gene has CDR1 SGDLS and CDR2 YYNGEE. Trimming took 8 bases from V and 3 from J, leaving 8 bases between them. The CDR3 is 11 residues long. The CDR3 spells CASRSDTEAFF. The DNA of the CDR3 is TGTGCCAGTCGATCGGACACTGAAGCTTTCTTT.

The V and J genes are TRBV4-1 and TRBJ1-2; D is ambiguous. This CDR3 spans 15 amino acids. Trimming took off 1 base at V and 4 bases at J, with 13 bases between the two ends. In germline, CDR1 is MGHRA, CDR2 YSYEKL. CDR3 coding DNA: TGCGCCAGCAGCCAAGGGACTTTGACCCCCTATGGCTACACCTTC. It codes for CASSQGTLTPYGYTF.

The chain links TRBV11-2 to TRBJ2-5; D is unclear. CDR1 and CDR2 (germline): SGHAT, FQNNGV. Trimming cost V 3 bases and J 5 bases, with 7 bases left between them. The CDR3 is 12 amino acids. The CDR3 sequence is CASSFTRETQYF. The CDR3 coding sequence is TGTGCCAGCAGCTTTACCCGGGAGACCCAGTACTTC.

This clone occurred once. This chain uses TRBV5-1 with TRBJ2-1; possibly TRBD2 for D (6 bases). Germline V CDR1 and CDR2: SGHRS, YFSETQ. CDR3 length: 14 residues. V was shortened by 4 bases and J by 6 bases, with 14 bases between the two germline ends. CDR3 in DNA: TGCGCCAGCAGCGCGGGACCTGGGGGCAATGAGCAGTTCTTC. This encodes CASSAGPGGNEQFF.

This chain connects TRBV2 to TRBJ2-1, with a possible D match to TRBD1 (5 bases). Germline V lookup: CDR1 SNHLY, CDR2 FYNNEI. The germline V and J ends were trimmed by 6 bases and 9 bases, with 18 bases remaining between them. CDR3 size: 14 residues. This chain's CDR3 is CASSRTNGWGEQFF. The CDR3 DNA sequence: TGTGCCAGCAGCAGGACAAACGGGTGGGGTGAGCAGTTCTTC. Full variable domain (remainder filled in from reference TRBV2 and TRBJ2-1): EPEVTQTPSHQVTQMGQEVILRCVPISNHLYFYWYRQILGQKVEFLVSFYNNEISEKSEIFDDQFSVERPDGSNFTLKIRSTKLEDSAMYFCASSRTNGWGEQFFGPGTRLTVL.

The CDR3, as DNA: TGTGCCTGGAGTAGGGGTGGCTCCTATAATTCACCCCTCCACTTT. Protein sequence: CAWSRGGSYNSPLHF. The chain carries TRBV30 and TRBJ1-6, with D tentatively TRBD1 (5 bases). The CDR3 is 15 residues long. V was trimmed by 2 bases and J by 0 bases, leaving 8 bases between them. Germline CDR1 and CDR2: GTSNPN and SVGIG (reference sequence).

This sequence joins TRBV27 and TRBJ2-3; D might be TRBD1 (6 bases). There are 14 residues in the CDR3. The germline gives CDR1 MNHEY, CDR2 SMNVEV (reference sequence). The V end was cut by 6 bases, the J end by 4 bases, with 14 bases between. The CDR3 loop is CASSLQGRPDTQYF. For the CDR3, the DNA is TGTGCCAGCAGCCTACAGGGACGGCCAGATACGCAGTATTTT.

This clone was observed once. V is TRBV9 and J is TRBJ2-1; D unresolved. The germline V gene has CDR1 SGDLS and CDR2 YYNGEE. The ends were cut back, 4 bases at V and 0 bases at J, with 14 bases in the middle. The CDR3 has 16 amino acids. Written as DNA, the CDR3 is TGTGCCAGCAGCTGGGCTACACCGAGCTCCTACAATGAGCAGTTCTTC. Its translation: CASSWATPSSYNEQFF.